A single sample gave rise to the 18 T cell receptor beta chains below, sequenced in a study of blood T cell repertoires in COVID-19. Libraries were prepared by immunoSEQ multiplex PCR; TCRdb keeps only in-frame clonotypes and omits some of them. The data contain about 12,000 clones, approximately 74% of them singletons. The sequencing input was peripheral blood. The receptors shown here come from a man aged 55 to 70 with COVID-19, enrolled during active disease.

The chain carries TRBV11-2 and TRBJ1-2; 9 nucleotides line up with TRBD1. Germline assignment: CDR1 SGHAT and CDR2 FQNNGV. The CDR3 spans 14 residues. V shed 3 bases and J 6 bases; nucleotides not matched to a gene: 5. The CDR3 coding sequence is TGTGCCAGCAGCTTGGACAGGGGTAATAATGGCTACACCTTC. Its translation: CASSLDRGNNGYTF.

The chain has TRBV28 and TRBJ1-1, with D unclear. Germline loops: CDR1 MDHEN, CDR2 SYDVKM. The CDR3 extends over 14 amino acids. V was trimmed by 4 bases and J by 6 bases, leaving 15 bases between them. The CDR3 is CASSSPVMPPEAFF. CDR3 DNA sequence: TGTGCCAGCAGTTCTCCAGTGATGCCGCCTGAAGCTTTCTTT.

The chain links TRBV4-2 to TRBJ2-7; D is uncertain. The CDR3 extends over 15 amino acids. Germline V lookup: CDR1 LGHNA, CDR2 YNFKEQ. Trimming took off 2 bases at V and 4 bases at J, with 15 bases between the two ends. The CDR3 region is CASSQNKNLEYEQYF. In DNA form, the CDR3 reads TGTGCCAGCAGCCAAAACAAGAATCTGGAGTACGAGCAGTACTTC.

This clone was recorded once. The V gene is TRBV29-1, the J gene TRBJ1-1; tentatively, D is TRBD1 (6 bases). Trimming pared 4 bases from V and 3 bases from J, leaving 15 bases between. The CDR3 is made up of 14 amino acids. In germline, CDR1 is SQVTM, CDR2 ANQGSEA. The CDR3 is CSVGLQGSYTEAFF. CDR3 nucleotide sequence: TGCAGCGTTGGGCTACAGGGATCCTACACTGAAGCTTTCTTT.

The chain joins TRBV27 to TRBJ1-5; D is perhaps TRBD1 (6 bases). Deletions cut 2 bases from V and 7 bases from J, with 12 bases between. CDR1 is MNHEY and CDR2 is SMNVEV in the germline V gene (reference sequence). This CDR3 is 14 amino acids long. DNA of the CDR3: TGTGCCAGCAGTTTAGTCAGGGGAGACCAGCCCCAGCATTTT. It specifies CASSLVRGDQPQHF.

The chain is built from TRBV20-1 and TRBJ2-7; TRBD2 is a possible D gene (5 bases). V was shortened by 3 bases and J by 0 bases, with 12 bases between the two germline ends. From germline, CDR1 is DFQATT and CDR2 SNEGSKA (reference sequence). The CDR3 length is 14 residues. CDR3 DNA sequence: TGCAGTGCTAGTATGGGAGTTGGCTCCTACGAGCAGTACTTC. Translation: CSASMGVGSYEQYF.

The chain has TRBV5-1 and TRBJ2-7; 8 nucleotides line up with TRBD1. The germline V gene has CDR1 SGHRS and CDR2 YFSETQ. CDR3 size: 16 residues. V lost 5 bases, J lost 0 bases, and 10 bases stayed unmatched. The CDR3 DNA reads as TGCGCCAGCAGATTTCTCAGGGGGCCCTGCTCCTACGAGCAGTACGTC. Protein sequence: CASRFLRGPCSYEQYV.

The rearrangement joins TRBV5-1 to TRBJ1-6; possible D gene TRBD1, 6 bases. Looked up from germline, CDR1 is SGHRS and CDR2 is YFSETQ. The CDR3 covers 15 residues. Trimming stripped 5 bases from V and 2 bases from J, with 11 bases between. In nucleotides, the CDR3 is TGCGCCAGCAGTTCACAGGGAGCCTATAATTCACCCCTCCACTTT. Its translation: CASSSQGAYNSPLHF.

This chain uses TRBV11-2 with TRBJ2-7; TRBD2 aligns across 13 bases. The CDR3 has 16 amino acids. Germline V lookup: CDR1 SGHAT, CDR2 FQNNGV. The V gene end was trimmed by 4 bases and the J gene end by 2 bases; junction bases not matched to a gene: 5. CDR3 sequence reads: CASSSGTSGATYEQYF. The CDR3 nucleotides are TGTGCCAGCAGCTCCGGGACTAGCGGGGCAACCTACGAGCAGTACTTC.

The chain uses TRBV28 and TRBJ1-6; D might be TRBD1 (5 bases). CDR1 and CDR2 from the germline V gene are MDHEN and SYDVKM. V was shortened by 3 bases and J by 7 bases, with 10 bases between the two germline ends. The CDR3 length is 14 residues. CDR3 DNA sequence: TGTGCCAGCAGTTTGGTGGGGGGGAATTCACCCCTCCACTTT. It encodes CASSLVGGNSPLHF.

The chain combines TRBV28 with TRBJ1-6; D is uncertain. Per the germline V gene, CDR1 is MDHEN and CDR2 is SYDVKM. Trimming pared 2 bases from V and 1 base from J, leaving 18 bases between. The CDR3 spans 19 residues. The CDR3 region is CASSLPTPFGESYNSPLHF. In DNA, the CDR3 is TGTGCCAGCAGTTTACCAACTCCATTCGGGGAGTCCTATAATTCACCCCTCCACTTT.

CDR3 sequence reads: CASASAGALDEKLFF. The CDR3 nucleotides read TGTGCCAGCGCTAGCGCGGGGGCGCTGGATGAAAAACTGTTTTTT. The genes are TRBV7-9 and TRBJ1-4, with D possibly matching TRBD1 (6 bases). Trimming removed 8 bases from V and 6 bases from J, with 19 bases in between. Germline CDR1 and CDR2: SEHNR and FQNEAQ (reference sequence). The length of the CDR3 is 15 residues.

The chain joins TRBV2 to TRBJ1-5, with D unresolved. From germline, CDR1 is SNHLY and CDR2 FYNNEI. This CDR3 spans 13 amino acids. V was clipped by 3 bases and J by 4 bases, with 7 bases between them. The CDR3 region is CASSEAVNQPQHF. Written as DNA, the CDR3 is TGTGCCAGCAGTGAGGCGGTGAATCAGCCCCAGCATTTT.

Comment on this clone: Other DNA sequences within the sample encode an identical CDR3. The chain combines TRBV18 with TRBJ2-5, with TRBD2 identical over 10 bases. The CDR3 spans 14 residues. The germline CDR1 and CDR2 sequences are KGHSH and LQKENI. The trim removed 5 bases at V and 1 base at J, leaving 1 base unmatched. DNA for the CDR3: TGTGCCAGCTCAGGGACTAGCGCCCAAGAGACCCAGTACTTC. It yields the protein CASSGTSAQETQYF.

In its sample, this clone was seen a few times. V is TRBV4-1 and J is TRBJ1-2, with 7 positions matching TRBD1. CDR3 length equals 14 residues. Trimming removed 6 bases from V and 3 bases from J; junction bases left unmatched: 7. Germline V gene sequence: CDR1 MGHRA, CDR2 YSYEKL. CDR3 bases: TGCGCCAGCAGGGGGACAGAGGGGTACTATGGCTACACCTTC. It encodes CASRGTEGYYGYTF.

The chain uses TRBV7-2 and TRBJ1-1; 7 bases agree with TRBD1. V shed 5 bases and J 1 base; nucleotides not matched to a gene: 4. Per germline, CDR1 SGHTA and CDR2 FQGNSA. This CDR3 contains 14 residues. CDR3 loop: CASSLGTANTEAFF. The CDR3 DNA reads as TGTGCCAGCAGCCTCGGGACAGCGAACACTGAAGCTTTCTTT.

The chain joins TRBV7-2 to TRBJ1-1; D is unresolved. CDR1 is SGHTA, CDR2 FQGNSA, per germline. The V end was cut by 5 bases, the J end by 5 bases, with 9 bases between. The CDR3 is made up of 12 amino acids. CDR3 in amino acids: CASSLKRTEAFF. The CDR3 bases are TGTGCCAGCAGCCTTAAGAGGACTGAAGCTTTCTTT.

This chain uses TRBV5-5 with TRBJ2-7; TRBD2 agrees at 16 bases. Germline CDR1 is SGHKS and CDR2 is YYEKEE (reference sequence). V gave up 4 bases and J gave up 0 bases; unmatched junction bases: 4. There are 17 residues in the CDR3. The CDR3 region has the DNA TGTGCCAGCAGCATGGGACTAGCGGGAGGGAGCTCCTACGAGCAGTACGTC. Translated: CASSMGLAGGSSYEQYV.